What follows are 13 T cell receptor beta chains derived from one specimen sequenced in a study of beta chain features in type 1 diabetes. Whole-study findings and limits: Moderate yet significant TCRB CDR3 shortening was seen in Type 1 diabetes patients in all four CD4+ subsets.

The study reverse transcribed the entire isolated RNA, so it sequenced expressed TCRB transcripts. The repertoire was sequenced with immunoSEQ multiplex PCR; TCRdb's copy has only in-frame clones and lacks some. The sample shows around 690,000 clones, 12% of them seen only once. The antigens of these receptors remain unknown. The sequencing sample was made of naive CD4+ T cells from blood. These receptors were taken from a man under 40 with type 1 diabetes.

This clone was detected only a few times. This chain links TRBV11-1 with TRBJ2-5; D may be TRBD1 (5 bases). The CDR3 is 13 residues long. Germline V gene lookup returns CDR1 SGHAT and CDR2 FQDESV (reference sequence). V gave up 4 bases and J gave up 4 bases, with 10 bases separating them. The CDR3 loop reads CASSSRVRETQYF. CDR3 DNA: TGTGCCAGCAGCTCCAGGGTGAGAGAGACCCAGTACTTC.

In this sample, this clone turned up a few times. The chain is built from TRBV18 and TRBJ2-7, with 8 nucleotides matching TRBD1. Germline CDR1 and CDR2: KGHSH and LQKENI. V dropped 10 bases and J dropped 1; count of bases not matched to a gene: 9. The CDR3 totals 14 residues. CDR3: CATREQGASYEQYF. The CDR3 DNA reads TGTGCCACCCGTGAGCAGGGGGCTTCCTACGAGCAGTACTTC. Full variable domain (missing parts from reference TRBV18 and TRBJ2-7): NAGVMQNPRHLVRRRGQEARLRCSPMKGHSHVYWYRQLPEEGLKFMVYLQKENIIDESGMPKERFSAEFPKEGPSILRIQQVVRGDSAAYFCATREQGASYEQYFGPGTRLTVT.

This clone was detected a few times. The V and J genes are TRBV28 and TRBJ2-7; TRBD1 might be the D (7 bases). This CDR3 is 12 amino acids long. V lost 6 bases and J lost 3, with 9 bases in between. The germline V gene has CDR1 MDHEN and CDR2 SYDVKM. CDR3: CASSRGDYEQYF. The CDR3 DNA follows: TGTGCCAGCAGCAGGGGGGACTACGAGCAGTACTTC.

This chain connects TRBV25-1 to TRBJ2-5; D is possibly TRBD2 (6 bases). V shed 3 bases and J shed 2 bases, with 10 bases lying between them. Per the germline V gene, CDR1 is MGHDK and CDR2 is SYGVNS. The CDR3 loop spans 14 amino acids. The DNA for the CDR3 is TGTGCCAGCAGTGAGGGGGGTCAGCAAGAGACCCAGTACTTC. This sequence encodes CASSEGGQQETQYF.

This clone was recorded a few times. The genes are TRBV7-9 and TRBJ1-2; 12 nucleotides line up with TRBD1. Germline V lookup: CDR1 SEHNR, CDR2 FQNEAQ (reference sequence). The CDR3 contains 14 residues. V trimming: 3 bases; J trimming: 7 bases; junction bases outside the gene matches: 3. In nucleotides, the CDR3 is TGTGCCAGCAGCTTTGGGACAGGGGGCCTTGGCTACACCTTC. Translated, it gives CASSFGTGGLGYTF.

This clone came up a few times. The chain uses TRBV2 and TRBJ2-2, with D possibly TRBD2 on 6 matching bases. The CDR3 length is 14 residues. Germline V CDR1 and CDR2: SNHLY, FYNNEI. Trimming left V 6 bases short and J 4 bases short, with 12 bases between. The CDR3 bases are TGTGCCAGCAGCCTGACGGAGGGCACCGGGGAGCTGTTTTTT. Amino acids: CASSLTEGTGELFF. The full variable domain, its missing parts supplied by reference TRBV2 and TRBJ2-2, is EPEVTQTPSHQVTQMGQEVILRCVPISNHLYFYWYRQILGQKVEFLVSFYNNEISEKSEIFDDQFSVERPDGSNFTLKIRSTKLEDSAMYFCASSLTEGTGELFFGEGSRLTVL.

This clone has just a few counts. The same CDR3 arises from other DNA sequences in this sample as well. The J gene is TRBJ2-7, the V gene TRBV11-2; D gene ambiguous. V lost 0 bases, J lost 4 bases, and 4 bases lay in between. The germline CDR1 and CDR2 sequences are SGHAT and FQNNGV. The CDR3 length is 12 residues. CDR3 in DNA: TGTGCCAGCAGCTTAGACCGTTACGAGCAGTACTTC. It codes for CASSLDRYEQYF.

The chain employs TRBV10-2 and TRBJ2-1, with D perhaps matching TRBD1 (6 bases). Germline loops: CDR1 WSHSY, CDR2 SAAADI. The germline V and J ends were trimmed by 0 bases and 10 bases, with 13 bases remaining between them. The CDR3 loop spans 14 amino acids. Here the CDR3 DNA reads TGCGCCAGCAGTGAGTCGCCAGGGGTGATGGAGCAGTTCTTC. It is translated as CASSESPGVMEQFF.

The chain links TRBV29-1 to TRBJ2-2; D is uncertain. This CDR3 comprises 12 residues. The germline V gene has CDR1 SQVTM and CDR2 ANQGSEA. The V and J ends lost 5 bases and 0 bases respectively, with 4 bases between them. The chain's CDR3 is CSVFTNTGELFF. As DNA, the CDR3 is TGCAGCGTTTTTACGAACACCGGGGAGCTGTTTTTT.

The J gene is TRBJ1-1, the V gene TRBV21-1; the table's D call, TRBD1, has no DNA check behind it. TRBV21-1 is annotated as a pseudogene. This CDR3 is built from 15 residues. CDR3 in DNA: TGTGCCAGCGGTCAGGGCCACGGGCCACCGGCTGAAGCTTTCTTT. Its protein is CASGQGHGPPAEAFF.

The sample holds a few counts of this clone. V gene TRBV4-2 combines with J gene TRBJ1-5, with D possibly matching TRBD1 (6 bases). This CDR3 is built from 17 residues. CDR1 and CDR2 from the germline V gene are LGHNA and YNFKEQ. Trimming stripped 0 bases from V and 1 base from J, with 13 bases between. The CDR3 sequence: CASSQEWTALSNQPQHF. The CDR3 bases are TGTGCCAGCAGCCAAGAGTGGACAGCGCTAAGCAATCAGCCCCAGCATTTT.

The sample holds a few counts of this clone. The rearrangement joins TRBV30 to TRBJ2-7; D is perhaps TRBD1 (6 bases). Germline-derived CDR1 and CDR2 are GTSNPN and SVGIG (reference sequence). V lost 5 bases, J lost 3 bases, and 11 bases lay in between. This CDR3 region has 12 residues. The CDR3 nucleotides read TGTGCCTGGCGGGCCAGGGGCTACGAGCAGTACTTC. Translated: CAWRARGYEQYF.

For this clone: Other DNA variants within this sample encode the same CDR3. The chain couples TRBV5-1 to TRBJ2-7; possible D gene TRBD1, 6 bases. The ends were cut back, 1 base at V and 3 bases at J, with 11 bases in the middle. The germline CDR1 and CDR2 sequences are SGHRS and YFSETQ. This CDR3 is built from 14 residues. CDR3 in amino acids: CASSLTGISYEQYF. In DNA, the CDR3 is TGCGCCAGCAGCTTGACAGGGATTAGCTACGAGCAGTACTTC. Full variable domain (outside the CDR3, taken from reference TRBV5-1 and TRBJ2-7): KAGVTQTPRYLIKTRGQQVTLSCSPISGHRSVSWYQQTPGQGLQFLFEYFSETQRNKGNFPGRFSGRQFSNSRSEMNVSTLELGDSALYLCASSLTGISYEQYFGPGTRLTVT.